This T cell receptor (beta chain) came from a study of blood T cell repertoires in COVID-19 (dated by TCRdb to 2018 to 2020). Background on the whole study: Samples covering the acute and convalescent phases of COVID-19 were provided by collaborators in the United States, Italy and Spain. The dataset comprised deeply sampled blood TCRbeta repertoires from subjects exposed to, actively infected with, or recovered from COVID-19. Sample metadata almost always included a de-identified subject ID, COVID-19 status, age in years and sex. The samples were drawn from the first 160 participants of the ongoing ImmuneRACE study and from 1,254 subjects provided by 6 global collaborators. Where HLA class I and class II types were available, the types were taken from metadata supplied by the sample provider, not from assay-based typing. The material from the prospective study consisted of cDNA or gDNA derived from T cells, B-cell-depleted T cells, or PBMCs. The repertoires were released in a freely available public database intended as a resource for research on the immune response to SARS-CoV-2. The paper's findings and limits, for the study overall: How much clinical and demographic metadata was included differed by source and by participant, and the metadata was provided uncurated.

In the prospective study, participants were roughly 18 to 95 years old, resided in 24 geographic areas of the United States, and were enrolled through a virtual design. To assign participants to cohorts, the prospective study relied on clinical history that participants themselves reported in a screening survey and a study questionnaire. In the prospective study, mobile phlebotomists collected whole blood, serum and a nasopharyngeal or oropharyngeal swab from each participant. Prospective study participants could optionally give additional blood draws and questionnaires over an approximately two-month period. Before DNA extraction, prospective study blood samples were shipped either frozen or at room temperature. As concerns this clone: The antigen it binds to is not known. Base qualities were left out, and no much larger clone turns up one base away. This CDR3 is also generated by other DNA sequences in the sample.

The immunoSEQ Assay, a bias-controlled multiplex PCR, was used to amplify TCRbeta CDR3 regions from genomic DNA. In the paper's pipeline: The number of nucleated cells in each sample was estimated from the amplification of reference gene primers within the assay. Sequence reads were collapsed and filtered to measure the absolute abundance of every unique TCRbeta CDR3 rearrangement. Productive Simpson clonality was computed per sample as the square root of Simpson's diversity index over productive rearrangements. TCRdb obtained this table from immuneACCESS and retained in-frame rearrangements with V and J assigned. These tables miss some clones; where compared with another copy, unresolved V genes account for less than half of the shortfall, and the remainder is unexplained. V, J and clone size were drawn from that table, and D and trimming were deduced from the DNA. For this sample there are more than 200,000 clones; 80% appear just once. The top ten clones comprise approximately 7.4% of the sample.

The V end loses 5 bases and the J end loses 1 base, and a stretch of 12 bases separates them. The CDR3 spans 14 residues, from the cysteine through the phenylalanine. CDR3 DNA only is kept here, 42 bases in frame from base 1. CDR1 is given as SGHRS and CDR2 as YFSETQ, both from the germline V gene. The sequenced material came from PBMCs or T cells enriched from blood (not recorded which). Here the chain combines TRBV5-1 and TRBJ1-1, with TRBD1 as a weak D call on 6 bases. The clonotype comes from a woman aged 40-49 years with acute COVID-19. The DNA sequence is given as TGCGCCAGCAGACAACAGGGTTCGAACACTGAAGCTTTCTTT. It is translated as CASRQQGSNTEAFF.